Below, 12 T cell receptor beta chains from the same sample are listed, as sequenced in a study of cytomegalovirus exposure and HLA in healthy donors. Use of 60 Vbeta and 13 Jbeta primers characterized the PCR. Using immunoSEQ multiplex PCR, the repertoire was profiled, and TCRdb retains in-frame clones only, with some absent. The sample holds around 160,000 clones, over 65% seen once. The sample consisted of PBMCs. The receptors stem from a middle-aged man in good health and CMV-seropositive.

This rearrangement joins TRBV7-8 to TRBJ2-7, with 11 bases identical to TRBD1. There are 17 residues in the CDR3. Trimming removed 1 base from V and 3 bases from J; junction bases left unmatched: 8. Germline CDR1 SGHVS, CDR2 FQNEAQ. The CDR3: CASSLGGWGQGVYEQYF. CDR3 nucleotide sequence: TGTGCCAGCAGCTTAGGGGGTTGGGGACAGGGGGTCTACGAGCAGTACTTC.

CDR3: CASSLKRTGGDEQFF. CDR3 DNA sequence: TGTGCCAGCAGCTTGAAGAGGACAGGGGGCGATGAGCAGTTCTTC. The chain employs TRBV5-6 and TRBJ2-1; 11 bases are shared with TRBD1. The CDR3 is 15 amino acids. Germline V gives CDR1 SGHDT, CDR2 YYEEEE. V trimming: 1 base; J trimming: 8 bases; junction bases outside the gene matches: 5.

The CDR3 region is CASSFSQGTYNEQFF. As DNA, the CDR3 is TGCGCCAGCAGCTTCAGCCAGGGTACCTACAATGAGCAGTTCTTC. This chain joins TRBV5-1 and TRBJ2-1; possible D gene TRBD1, 5 bases. The ends were cut back, 2 bases at V and 2 bases at J, with 11 bases in the middle. From germline, CDR1 is SGHRS and CDR2 YFSETQ. The CDR3 length is 15 residues.

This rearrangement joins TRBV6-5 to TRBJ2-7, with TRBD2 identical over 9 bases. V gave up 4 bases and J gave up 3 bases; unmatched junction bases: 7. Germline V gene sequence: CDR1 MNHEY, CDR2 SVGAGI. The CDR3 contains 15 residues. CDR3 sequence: CASSFRYSGSYEQYF. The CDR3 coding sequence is TGTGCCAGCAGTTTCCGCTATAGCGGGAGCTACGAGCAGTACTTC.

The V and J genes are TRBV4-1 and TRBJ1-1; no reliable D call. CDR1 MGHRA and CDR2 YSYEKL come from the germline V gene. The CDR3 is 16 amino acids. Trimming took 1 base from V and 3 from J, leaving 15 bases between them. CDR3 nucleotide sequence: TGCGCCAGCAGCCAAGCCGAGAGCGAGATGGACACTGAAGCTTTCTTT. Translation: CASSQAESEMDTEAFF.

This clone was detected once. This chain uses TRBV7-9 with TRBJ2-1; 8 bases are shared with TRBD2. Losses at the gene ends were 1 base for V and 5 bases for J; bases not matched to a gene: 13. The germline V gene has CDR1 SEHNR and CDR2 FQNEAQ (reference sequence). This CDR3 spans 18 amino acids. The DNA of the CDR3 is TGTGCCAGCAGCTTAGGACCTCTAAGCGGGAGTCGGGACAATGAGCAGTTCTTC. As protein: CASSLGPLSGSRDNEQFF.

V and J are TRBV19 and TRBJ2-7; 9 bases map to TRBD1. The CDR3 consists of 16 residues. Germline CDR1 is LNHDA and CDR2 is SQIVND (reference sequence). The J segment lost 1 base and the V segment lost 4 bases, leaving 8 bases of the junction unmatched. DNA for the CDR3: TGTGCCAGTAGTAGCCGTTGGACAGGGGATTCCTACGAGCAGTACTTC. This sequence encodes CASSSRWTGDSYEQYF.

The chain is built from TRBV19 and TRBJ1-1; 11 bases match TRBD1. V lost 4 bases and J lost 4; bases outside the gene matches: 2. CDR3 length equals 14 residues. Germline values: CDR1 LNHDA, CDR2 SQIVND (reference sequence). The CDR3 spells CASSRDRGVTEAFF. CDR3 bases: TGTGCCAGTAGTAGGGACAGGGGGGTCACTGAAGCTTTCTTT.

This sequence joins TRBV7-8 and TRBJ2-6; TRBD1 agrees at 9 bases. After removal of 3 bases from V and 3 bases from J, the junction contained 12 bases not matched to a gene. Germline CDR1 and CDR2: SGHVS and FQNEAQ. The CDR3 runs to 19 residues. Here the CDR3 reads CASSFSYGTGGNGANVLTF. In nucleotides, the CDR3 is TGTGCCAGCAGCTTTTCTTATGGAACAGGGGGCAATGGGGCCAACGTCCTGACTTTC.

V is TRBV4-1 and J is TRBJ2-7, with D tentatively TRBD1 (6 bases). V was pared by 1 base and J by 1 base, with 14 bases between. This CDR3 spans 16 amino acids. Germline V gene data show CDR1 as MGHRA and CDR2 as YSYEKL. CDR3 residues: CASSQVRTVESYEQYF. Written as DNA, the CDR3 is TGCGCCAGCAGCCAAGTAAGGACAGTGGAATCCTACGAGCAGTACTTC.

CDR3 in DNA: TGTGCCAGCACCGCTAATTTCCGGGACTCAAACCTGAACACTGAAGCTTTCTTT. It yields the protein CASTANFRDSNLNTEAFF. This rearrangement joins TRBV11-2 to TRBJ1-1; possible D gene TRBD1, 5 bases. CDR1 is SGHAT and CDR2 is FQNNGV in the germline V gene. V shed 7 bases and J shed 0 bases, with 24 bases lying between them. There are 18 residues in the CDR3.

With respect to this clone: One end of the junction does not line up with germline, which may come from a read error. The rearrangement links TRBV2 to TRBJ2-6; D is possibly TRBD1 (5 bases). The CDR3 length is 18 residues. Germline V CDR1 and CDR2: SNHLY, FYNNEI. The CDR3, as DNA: TGTGCCAGCAGTGCATCCGTGAGACAAAACTCTGGGGCCAACGGCCTGACTTTC. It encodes CASSASVRQNSGANGLTF.